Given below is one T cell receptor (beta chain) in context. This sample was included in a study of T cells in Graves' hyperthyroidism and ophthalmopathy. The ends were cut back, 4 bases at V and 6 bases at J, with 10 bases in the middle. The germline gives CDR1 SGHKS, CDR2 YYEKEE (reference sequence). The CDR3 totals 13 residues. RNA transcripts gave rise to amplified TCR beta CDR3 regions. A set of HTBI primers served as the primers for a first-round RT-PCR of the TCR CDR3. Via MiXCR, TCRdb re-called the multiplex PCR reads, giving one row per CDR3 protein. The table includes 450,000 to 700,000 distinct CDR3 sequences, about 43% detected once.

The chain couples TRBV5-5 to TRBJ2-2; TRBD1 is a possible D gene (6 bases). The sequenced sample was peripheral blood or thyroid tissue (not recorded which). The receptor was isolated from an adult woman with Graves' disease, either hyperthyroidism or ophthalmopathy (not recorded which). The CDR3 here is CASSQKGAGELFF. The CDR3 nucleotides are TGTGCCAGCAGCCAGAAGGGGGCCGGGGAGCTGTTTTTT.